Shown below are 7 T cell receptor beta chains from a single sample sequenced in a study of Graves' ophthalmopathy and Graves' hyperthyroidism. The TCR beta CDR3 regions underwent amplification from RNA transcripts. Investigators did first-round RT-PCR with HTBI primers, then second-round multiplex PCR. TCRdb redid the calling of the multiplex PCR reads with MiXCR, one entry per CDR3 protein. The sample carries about 220,000 distinct CDR3 sequences, roughly 21% recorded once. The material sequenced was peripheral blood. The receptor source for this set is a woman aged 50 to 65 with Graves' ophthalmopathy.

This clonotype has ten or more counts. The J gene is TRBJ1-2, the V gene TRBV6-5, with a tentative D call TRBD1 (6 bases). There are 14 residues in the CDR3. CDR1 and CDR2 from the germline V gene are MNHEY and SVGAGI. The ends were cut back, 6 bases at V and 4 bases at J, with 15 bases in the middle. The CDR3 DNA is TGTGCCAGCAGACGGACAGAAAAGGCCTATGGCTACACCTTC. It specifies CASRRTEKAYGYTF.

This clonotype was seen at least ten times. The J gene is TRBJ2-3, the V gene TRBV5-1, with D uncertain. CDR1 is SGHRS and CDR2 is YFSETQ in the germline V gene. The germline V and J ends were trimmed by 4 bases and 1 base, with 7 bases remaining between them. The CDR3 sequence is 13 residues long. The CDR3 is CASSPWGTDTQYF. The CDR3 nucleotides read TGCGCCAGCAGCCCCTGGGGCACAGATACGCAGTATTTT.

This clonotype was seen ten or more times. The chain carries TRBV20-1 and TRBJ2-5, with D maybe TRBD1 (5 bases). V lost 4 bases and J lost 4, with 19 bases in between. This CDR3 contains 15 residues. Germline V gives CDR1 DFQATT, CDR2 SNEGSKA (reference sequence). This CDR3 is CSATYLGVRGETQYF. The CDR3 DNA reads as TGCAGTGCTACCTATCTCGGAGTAAGGGGAGAGACCCAGTACTTC.

This clonotype was seen only a few times. The chain employs TRBV28 and TRBJ2-5; no definite D call. Trimming removed 1 base at V and 1 base at J, with 7 bases between. Germline V gene lookup returns CDR1 MDHEN and CDR2 SYDVKM. The CDR3 length is 14 residues. DNA for the CDR3: TGTGCCAGCAGTTTATCCAGTCCCCAAGAGACCCAGTACTTC. Its translation is CASSLSSPQETQYF.

About this clonotype itself: A read error may be the cause here, since a much bigger clone is one base away. The rearrangement links TRBV18 to TRBJ1-5; D remains ambiguous. The CDR3 length is 16 residues. CDR1 is KGHSH and CDR2 is LQKENI in the germline V gene. CDR3 protein: CASSPVRLRANQTQHF. As DNA, the CDR3 is TGTGCCAGCTCACCAGTCCGGTTAAGGGCCAATCAGACCCAGCATTTT.

There are many counts of this clonotype. The chain recombines TRBV6-1 with TRBJ1-5, with a weak D call TRBD1 (6 bases). In germline, CDR1 is MNHNS, CDR2 SASEGT. This CDR3 has 14 residues. V lost 6 bases, J lost 6 bases, and 15 bases lay in between. CDR3 region: CASSELGGGQPQHF. The CDR3 nucleotides read TGTGCCAGCAGCGAATTGGGGGGCGGTCAGCCCCAGCATTTT.

This clonotype turned up a few times. The genes are TRBV4-1 and TRBJ1-2; D remains unclear. CDR3 size: 13 residues. Trimming pared 3 bases from V and 3 bases from J, leaving 8 bases between. Germline lookup yields CDR1 MGHRA and CDR2 YSYEKL. The DNA for the CDR3 is TGCGCCAGCAGCCAGCTGGAGGACTATGGCTACACCTTC. This codes for CASSQLEDYGYTF.